Listed below are T cell receptor beta chains from one sample, sequenced in a study of blood T cell repertoires in COVID-19. The data were produced by immunoSEQ multiplex PCR, yet TCRdb's version contains in-frame clones alone and is incomplete. The sample comprises a few hundred thousand clones, around 90% of which are singletons, and more than 0.95% rests with the top ten. Input material: PBMCs or T cells enriched from blood (not recorded which). All receptors come from a woman between 18 and 30 years old who had recovered from COVID-19. Both conserved end residues are part of each CDR3. Fields, in order: clone size, V gene, D gene, J gene, CDR3 protein, CDR3 DNA. A D gene is named only where the DNA matches it firmly. Clone size is shown for a subset of rows, as once, few, many or a class of expanded clone.

NA,TRBV2,NA,TRBJ2-5,CASSVQGADQETQYF,TGTGCCAGCAGTGTCCAAGGGGCGGACCAAGAGACCCAGTACTTC
few,TRBV5-1,NA,TRBJ2-7,CASSPRRENYEQYF,TGCGCCAGCAGCCCTAGACGGGAGAACTACGAGCAGTACTTC
NA,TRBV2,NA,TRBJ1-3,CASSDRGAFSGNTIYF,TGTGCCAGCAGTGACAGGGGCGCCTTCTCTGGAAACACCATATATTTT
once,TRBV29-1,NA,TRBJ2-7,CSVVPGRAGITREQYF,TGCAGCGTTGTTCCCGGACGGGCAGGGATAACTCGAGAGCAGTACTTC
NA,TRBV18,NA,TRBJ2-2,CASSLYPRTPNTGELFF,TGTGCCAGCTCACTTTATCCTAGGACACCGAACACCGGGGAGCTGTTTTTT
NA,TRBV24-1,NA,TRBJ2-7,CATSDTGSSYEQYF,TGTGCCACCAGTGATACAGGTTCGTCGTACGAGCAGTACTTC
NA,TRBV9,TRBD1,TRBJ1-2,CASSVGVGQTHYGYTF,TGTGCCAGCAGCGTAGGGGTGGGACAGACACACTATGGCTACACCTTC
NA,TRBV5-4,TRBD2,TRBJ2-3,CASSLLAGETTDTQYF,TGTGCCAGCAGCCTACTAGCGGGGGAGACCACAGATACGCAGTATTTT
NA,TRBV18,NA,TRBJ2-1,CASSLGAYNEQFF,TGTGCCAGCTCACTAGGGGCTTACAATGAGCAGTTCTTC
NA,TRBV5-6,NA,TRBJ2-7,CASSLEGGLLYEQYF,TGTGCCAGCAGCTTGGAAGGGGGTCTATTGTACGAGCAGTACTTC
NA,TRBV19,TRBD2,TRBJ2-3,CASSIRLAAHSSTDTQYF,TGTGCCAGTAGTATACGACTAGCGGCTCATTCTAGCACAGATACGCAGTATTTT
NA,TRBV5-4,NA,TRBJ1-2,CASSPPGQTGYGYTF,TGTGCCAGCAGCCCGCCGGGACAAACGGGGTATGGCTACACCTTC
NA,TRBV4-1,TRBD2,TRBJ2-3,CASSLSGGGTDTQYF,TGCGCCAGCAGCCTGAGCGGGGGGGGCACAGATACGCAGTATTTT
NA,TRBV9,NA,TRBJ1-3,CASSVQGGSGNTIYF,TGTGCCAGCAGCGTCCAGGGTGGCTCTGGAAACACCATATATTTT
NA,TRBV9,NA,TRBJ2-5,CASSVGSPAGGTQYF,TGTGCCAGCAGCGTAGGTTCCCCAGCCGGGGGGACCCAGTACTTC
once,TRBV3-1/TRBV3-2,TRBD1,TRBJ1-6,CASSHSRVTGHSPLHF,TGTGCCAGCAGCCACTCGAGGGTGACAGGGCATTCACCCCTCCACTTT
NA,TRBV18,NA,TRBJ2-7,CASSPMSAQGHEQYF,TGTGCCAGCTCACCAATGAGTGCTCAGGGTCACGAGCAGTACTTC
NA,TRBV27,NA,TRBJ2-3,CASSLQGLFTDTQYF,TGTGCCAGCAGTCTCCAGGGACTCTTCACAGATACGCAGTATTTT
NA,TRBV4-2,TRBD1,TRBJ1-5,CASSPGQGDNQPQHF,TGTGCCAGCAGCCCAGGACAGGGGGACAATCAGCCCCAGCATTTT
few,TRBV5-1,TRBD1,TRBJ1-5,CASSLGSGGEPQHF,TGCGCCAGCAGCTTGGGGTCAGGGGGCGAGCCCCAGCATTTT
NA,TRBV2,NA,TRBJ2-1,CASSEKGWSYNEQFF,TGTGCCAGCAGTGAAAAGGGGTGGTCCTACAATGAGCAGTTCTTC
NA,TRBV7-3,TRBD2,TRBJ2-3,CASSFKRGLGDTQYF,TGTGCCAGCAGCTTCAAGCGGGGTTTGGGGGATACGCAGTATTTT
NA,TRBV7-6,NA,TRBJ1-2,CASSLYRIPSDYGYTF,TGTGCCAGCAGCTTATACAGGATCCCCTCCGACTATGGCTACACCTTC
NA,TRBV3-1/TRBV3-2,NA,TRBJ1-2,CASTSSRFNYGYTF,TGTGCCAGCACCTCAAGCCGGTTTAACTATGGCTACACCTTC
once,TRBV7-2,NA,TRBJ1-5,CASSLALANQPQHF,TGTGCCAGTAGCTTAGCGCTGGCCAATCAGCCCCAGCATTTT
NA,TRBV9,TRBD1,TRBJ1-2,CASSDPLTVKQGYYGYTF,TGTGCCAGCAGCGACCCCTTGACAGTGAAACAGGGGTATTATGGCTACACCTTC
NA,TRBV10-3,NA,TRBJ2-3,CAISEAGTDTQYF,TGTGCCATCAGTGAGGCAGGGACAGATACGCAGTATTTT
few,TRBV2,NA,TRBJ1-4,CASLLQAINEKLFF,TGTGCCAGCCTGCTACAGGCGATTAATGAAAAACTGTTTTTT
NA,TRBV6-5,TRBD2,TRBJ2-1,CASSKAGVYEQFF,TGTGCCAGCAGCAAAGCGGGGGTTTATGAGCAGTTCTTC
once,TRBV5-1,NA,TRBJ2-5,CASSLGAGLETQYF,TGCGCCAGCAGCTTGGGAGCGGGTTTAGAGACCCAGTACTTC
NA,TRBV2,NA,TRBJ1-2,CASSVGWDGYTF,TGTGCCAGCAGTGTCGGGTGGGATGGCTACACCTTC
NA,TRBV1,NA,TRBJ2-5,CTSSRGTTSTGTQYF,TGCACCAGCAGCCGAGGGACGACTAGCACGGGGACCCAGTACTTC
NA,TRBV5-6,TRBD1,TRBJ1-2,CASSLVGTVLYGYTF,TGTGCCAGCAGCTTGGTCGGGACAGTACTTTATGGCTACACCTTC
NA,TRBV24-1,TRBD1,TRBJ2-3,CATGTGRLGDTQYF,TGTGCCACCGGGACAGGGAGACTGGGGGATACGCAGTATTTT